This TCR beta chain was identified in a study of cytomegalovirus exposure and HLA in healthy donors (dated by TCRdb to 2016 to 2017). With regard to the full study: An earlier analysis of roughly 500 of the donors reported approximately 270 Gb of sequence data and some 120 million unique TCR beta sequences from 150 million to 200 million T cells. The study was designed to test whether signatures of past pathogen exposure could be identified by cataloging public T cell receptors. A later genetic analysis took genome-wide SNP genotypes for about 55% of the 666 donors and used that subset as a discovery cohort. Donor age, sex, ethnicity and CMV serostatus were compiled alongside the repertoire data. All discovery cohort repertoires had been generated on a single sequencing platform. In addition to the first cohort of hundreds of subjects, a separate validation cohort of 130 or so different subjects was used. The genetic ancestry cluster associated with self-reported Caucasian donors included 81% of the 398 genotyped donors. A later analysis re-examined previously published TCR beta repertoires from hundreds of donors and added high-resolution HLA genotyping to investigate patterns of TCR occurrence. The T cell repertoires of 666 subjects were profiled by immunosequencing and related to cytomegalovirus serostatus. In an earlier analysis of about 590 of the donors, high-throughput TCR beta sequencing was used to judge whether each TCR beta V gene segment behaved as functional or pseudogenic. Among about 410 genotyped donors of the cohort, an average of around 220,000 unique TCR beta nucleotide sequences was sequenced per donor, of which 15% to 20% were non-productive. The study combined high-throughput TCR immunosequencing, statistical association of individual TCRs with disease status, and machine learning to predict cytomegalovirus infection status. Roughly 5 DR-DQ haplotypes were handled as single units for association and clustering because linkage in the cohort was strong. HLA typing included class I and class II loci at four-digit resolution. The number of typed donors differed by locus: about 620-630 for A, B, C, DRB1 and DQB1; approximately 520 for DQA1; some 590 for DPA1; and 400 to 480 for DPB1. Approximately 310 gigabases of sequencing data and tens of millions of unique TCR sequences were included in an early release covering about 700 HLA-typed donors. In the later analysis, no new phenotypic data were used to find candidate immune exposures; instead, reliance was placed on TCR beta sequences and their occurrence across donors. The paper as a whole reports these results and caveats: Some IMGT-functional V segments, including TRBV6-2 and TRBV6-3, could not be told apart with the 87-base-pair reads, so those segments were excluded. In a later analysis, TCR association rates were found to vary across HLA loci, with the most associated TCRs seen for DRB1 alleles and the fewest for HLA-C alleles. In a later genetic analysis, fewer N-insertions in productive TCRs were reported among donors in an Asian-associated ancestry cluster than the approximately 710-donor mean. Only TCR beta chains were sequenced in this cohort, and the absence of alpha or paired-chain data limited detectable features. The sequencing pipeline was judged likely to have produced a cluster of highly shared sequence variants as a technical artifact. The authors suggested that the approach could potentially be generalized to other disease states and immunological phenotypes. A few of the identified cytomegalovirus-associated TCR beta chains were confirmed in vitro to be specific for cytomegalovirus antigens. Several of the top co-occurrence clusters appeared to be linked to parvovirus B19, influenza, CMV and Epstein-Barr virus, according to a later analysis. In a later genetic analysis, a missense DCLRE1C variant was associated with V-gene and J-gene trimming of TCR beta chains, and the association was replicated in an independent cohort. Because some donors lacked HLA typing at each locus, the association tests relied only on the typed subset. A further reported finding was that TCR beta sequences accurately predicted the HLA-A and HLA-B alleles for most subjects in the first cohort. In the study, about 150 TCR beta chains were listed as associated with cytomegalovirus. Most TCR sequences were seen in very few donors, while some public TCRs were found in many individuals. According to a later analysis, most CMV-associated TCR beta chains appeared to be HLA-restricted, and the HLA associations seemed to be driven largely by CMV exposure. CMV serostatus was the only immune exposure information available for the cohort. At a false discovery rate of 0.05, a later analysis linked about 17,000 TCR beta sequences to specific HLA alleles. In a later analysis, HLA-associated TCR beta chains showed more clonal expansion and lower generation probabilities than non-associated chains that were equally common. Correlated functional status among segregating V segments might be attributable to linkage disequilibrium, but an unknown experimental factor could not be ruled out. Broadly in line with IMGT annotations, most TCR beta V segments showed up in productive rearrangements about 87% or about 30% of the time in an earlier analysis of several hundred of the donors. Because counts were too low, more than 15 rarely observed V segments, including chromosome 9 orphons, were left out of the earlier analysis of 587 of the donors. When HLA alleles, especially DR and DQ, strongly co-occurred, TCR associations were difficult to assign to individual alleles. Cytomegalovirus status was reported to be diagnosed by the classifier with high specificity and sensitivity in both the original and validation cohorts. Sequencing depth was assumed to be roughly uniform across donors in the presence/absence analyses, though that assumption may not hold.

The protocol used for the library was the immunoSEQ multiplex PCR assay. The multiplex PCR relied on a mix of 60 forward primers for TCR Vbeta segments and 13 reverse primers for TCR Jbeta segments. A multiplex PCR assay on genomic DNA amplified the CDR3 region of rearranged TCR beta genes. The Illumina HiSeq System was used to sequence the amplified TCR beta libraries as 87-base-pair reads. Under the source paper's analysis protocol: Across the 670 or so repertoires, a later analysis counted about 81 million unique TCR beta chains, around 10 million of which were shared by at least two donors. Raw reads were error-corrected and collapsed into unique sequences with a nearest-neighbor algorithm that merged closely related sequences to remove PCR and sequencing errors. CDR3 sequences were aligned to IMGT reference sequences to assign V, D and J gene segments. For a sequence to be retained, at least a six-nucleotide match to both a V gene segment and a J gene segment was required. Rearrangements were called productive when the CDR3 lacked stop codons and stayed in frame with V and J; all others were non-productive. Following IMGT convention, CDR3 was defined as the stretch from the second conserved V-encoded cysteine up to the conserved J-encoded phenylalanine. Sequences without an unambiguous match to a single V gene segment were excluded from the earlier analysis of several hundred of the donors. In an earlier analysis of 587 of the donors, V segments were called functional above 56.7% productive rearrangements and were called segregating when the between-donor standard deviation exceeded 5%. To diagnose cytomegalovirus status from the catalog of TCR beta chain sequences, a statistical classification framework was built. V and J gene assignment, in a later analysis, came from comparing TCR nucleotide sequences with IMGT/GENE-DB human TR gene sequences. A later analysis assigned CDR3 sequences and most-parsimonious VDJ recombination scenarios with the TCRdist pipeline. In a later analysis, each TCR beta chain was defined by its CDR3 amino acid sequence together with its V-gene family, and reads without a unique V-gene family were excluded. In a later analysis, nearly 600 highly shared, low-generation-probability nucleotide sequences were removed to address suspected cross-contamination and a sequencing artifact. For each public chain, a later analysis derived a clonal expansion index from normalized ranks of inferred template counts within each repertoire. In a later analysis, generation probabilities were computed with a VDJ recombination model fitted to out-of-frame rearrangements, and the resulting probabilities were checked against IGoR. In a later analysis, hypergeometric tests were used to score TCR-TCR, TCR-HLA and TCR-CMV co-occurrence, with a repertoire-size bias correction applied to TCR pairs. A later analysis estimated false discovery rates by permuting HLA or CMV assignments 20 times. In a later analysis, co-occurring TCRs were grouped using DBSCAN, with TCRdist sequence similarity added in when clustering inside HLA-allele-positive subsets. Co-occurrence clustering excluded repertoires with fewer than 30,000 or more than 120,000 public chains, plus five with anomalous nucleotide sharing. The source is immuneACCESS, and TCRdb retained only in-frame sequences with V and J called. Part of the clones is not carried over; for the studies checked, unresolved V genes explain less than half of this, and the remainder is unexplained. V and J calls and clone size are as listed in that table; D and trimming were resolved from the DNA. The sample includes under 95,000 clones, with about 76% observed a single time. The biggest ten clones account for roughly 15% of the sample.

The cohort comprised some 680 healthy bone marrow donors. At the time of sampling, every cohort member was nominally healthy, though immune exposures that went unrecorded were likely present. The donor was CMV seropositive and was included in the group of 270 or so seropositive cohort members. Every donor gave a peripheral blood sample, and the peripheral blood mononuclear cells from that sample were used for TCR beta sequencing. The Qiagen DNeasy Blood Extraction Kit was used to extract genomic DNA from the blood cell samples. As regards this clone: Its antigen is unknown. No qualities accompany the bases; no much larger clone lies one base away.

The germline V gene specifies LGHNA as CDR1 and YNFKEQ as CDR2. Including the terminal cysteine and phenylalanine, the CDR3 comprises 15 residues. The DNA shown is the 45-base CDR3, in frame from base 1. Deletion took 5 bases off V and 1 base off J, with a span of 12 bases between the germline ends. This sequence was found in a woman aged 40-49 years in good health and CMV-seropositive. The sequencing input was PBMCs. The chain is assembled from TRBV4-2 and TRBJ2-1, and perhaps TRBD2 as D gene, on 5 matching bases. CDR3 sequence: CASSDIRTSYNEQFF. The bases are TGTGCCAGCAGCGACATCCGGACTTCCTACAATGAGCAGTTCTTC.